The 22 T cell receptor beta chains listed next were all sequenced from one sample in a study of CD8 T cells in ankylosing spondylitis. Each CDR3 protein gets one entry after TCRdb re-called the 5' RACE reads with MiXCR. The sample carries 200,000 to 300,000 distinct CDR3 sequences, about 10% recorded once. The sample taken for sequencing was blood, either unsorted or a sorted T cell fraction (not recorded which). These receptors came from a male donor with ankylosing spondylitis or in good health (not recorded which).

This clonotype was observed at least ten times. This chain joins TRBV20-1 and TRBJ2-2; 8 positions match TRBD2. V was pared by 5 bases and J by 7 bases, with 9 bases of the junction left unmatched. This CDR3 region has 14 residues. From germline, CDR1 is DFQATT and CDR2 SNEGSKA (reference sequence). In DNA form, the CDR3 reads TGCAGTGCTCCCCACGGGGGGGTCGTCGGGGAGCTGTTTTTT. This encodes CSAPHGGVVGELFF.

This clonotype was seen only a few times. The rearrangement joins TRBV10-1 to TRBJ2-7; 10 bases agree with TRBD1. Trimming took 4 bases from V and 2 from J; bases not matched to a gene: 2. The V gene's germline CDR1 is WNHNN and CDR2 SYGVQD (reference sequence). The CDR3 is 14 amino acids. CDR3 sequence (DNA): TGCGCCAGCAGTGGGGGGACAGGGGCCTACGAGCAGTACTTC. This encodes CASSGGTGAYEQYF.

This clonotype was observed at least ten times. DNA of the CDR3: TGTGCCAGCAGGCCCGGGACAGGGAATAATTCACCCCTCCACTTT. Its translation: CASRPGTGNNSPLHF. The gene calls are TRBV12-3 or TRBV12-4 and TRBJ1-6; 9 bases line up with TRBD1. V lost 6 bases to trimming and J lost 5 bases; unmatched junction nucleotides: 5. This CDR3 is built from 15 residues.

This clonotype was detected many times. CDR3: CASSEAGGGDGYTF. Written as DNA, the CDR3 is TGTGCCAGCAGTGAAGCTGGAGGGGGCGATGGCTACACCTTC. The rearrangement joins TRBV6-1 to TRBJ1-2; 7 bases align to TRBD1. The germline V gene encodes CDR1 MNHNS and CDR2 SASEGT. This CDR3 is built from 14 residues. Losses at the gene ends were 0 bases for V and 6 bases for J; bases not matched to a gene: 4.

This clonotype came up many times. The V gene is TRBV3-1, the J gene TRBJ2-3; D not certain. Germline V gene data show CDR1 as LGHDT and CDR2 as YNNKEL (reference sequence). V dropped 7 bases and J dropped 1 base, with 15 bases sitting between them. There are 15 residues in the CDR3. The CDR3 loop is CASTPLRQGTDTQYF. In DNA form, the CDR3 reads TGTGCCAGCACCCCCCTTAGGCAGGGCACAGATACGCAGTATTTT.

The chain links TRBV7-7 to TRBJ2-7; TRBD2 agrees at 13 bases. This CDR3 has 19 amino acids. Trimming cost V 3 bases and J 6 bases; bases outside gene matches: 17. In germline, CDR1 is SSHAT, CDR2 FNYEAQ (reference sequence). CDR3 loop: CASSLAGLAGEIHTGEQYF. The DNA for the CDR3 is TGTGCCAGCAGCTTGGCTGGACTAGCGGGAGAAATACATACGGGCGAGCAGTACTTC.

Ten or more counts support this clonotype. The J gene is TRBJ2-2, the V gene TRBV12-3 or TRBV12-4, with D possibly TRBD2 on 6 matching bases. CDR3 size: 15 residues. Deletions cut 6 bases from V and 5 bases from J, with 16 bases between. This CDR3 is CASRPGGSWTGELFF. The CDR3 DNA reads as TGTGCCAGCAGGCCTGGGGGGAGCTGGACCGGGGAGCTGTTTTTT.

This clonotype has ten or more counts. CDR3 sequence: CAWSKMSRTYEQYF. In DNA, the CDR3 is TGTGCCTGGAGTAAGATGTCTCGCACCTACGAGCAGTACTTC. The chain recombines TRBV30 with TRBJ2-7, with D hard to call. Trimming took off 2 bases at V and 2 bases at J, with 13 bases between the two ends. From germline, CDR1 is GTSNPN and CDR2 SVGIG (reference sequence). The CDR3 loop spans 14 amino acids. Using reference TRBV30 and TRBJ2-7 for the parts outside the CDR3, the full variable domain is SQTIHQWPATLVQPVGSPLSLECTVEGTSNPNLYWYRQAAGRGLQLLFYSVGIGQISSEVPQNLSASRPQDRQFILSSKKLLLSDSGFYLCAWSKMSRTYEQYFGPGTRLTVT.

This clonotype was seen many times. This chain connects TRBV5-1 to TRBJ1-1, with D perhaps matching TRBD1 (6 bases). There are 18 residues in the CDR3. Germline CDR1 reads SGHRS; CDR2 reads YFSETQ. V gave up 2 bases and J gave up 3 bases, with 23 bases separating them. Here the CDR3 reads CASSFLGGLTNGDTEAFF. The CDR3 bases are TGCGCCAGCAGCTTCCTCGGGGGGCTTACCAATGGGGACACTGAAGCTTTCTTT. Using reference TRBV5-1 and TRBJ1-1 for the parts outside the CDR3, the full variable domain is KAGVTQTPRYLIKTRGQQVTLSCSPISGHRSVSWYQQTPGQGLQFLFEYFSETQRNKGNFPGRFSGRQFSNSRSEMNVSTLELGDSALYLCASSFLGGLTNGDTEAFFGQGTRLTVV.

This clonotype came up many times. The genes are TRBV14 and TRBJ1-5; D gene uncertain. The V end lost 1 base, the J end lost 4 bases, and 5 bases lay between the germline ends. The CDR3 is 13 residues long. Germline loops: CDR1 SGHDN, CDR2 FVKESK. Written as DNA, the CDR3 is TGTGCCAGCAGCCAAGCCCAAAATCAGCCCCAGCATTTT. Residues: CASSQAQNQPQHF.

The chain uses TRBV6-1 and TRBJ2-5, with 7 bases identical to TRBD1. Germline lookup yields CDR1 MNHNS and CDR2 SASEGT. V gave up 7 bases and J gave up 0 bases; unmatched junction bases: 5. The CDR3 is 14 amino acids. For the CDR3, the DNA is TGTGCCAGCACGACAGGGCCGTACCAAGAGACCCAGTACTTC. Translating it yields CASTTGPYQETQYF.

As regards this clonotype: A much larger clone lies one base from this, so it may be a read error. CDR3 nucleotides: TGCGCCAGCAGCCCGGACAACTATGACTACACCTTC. This translates into CASSPDNYDYTF. This chain joins TRBV5-1 and TRBJ1-2; D perhaps matches TRBD1 (5 bases). This CDR3 has 12 residues. The germline V gene encodes CDR1 SGHRS and CDR2 YFSETQ.

The sample holds a few counts of this clonotype. The V call is TRBV6-6, the J call TRBJ1-5; D gene uncertain. The CDR3 runs 13 residues. CDR1 and CDR2 from the germline V gene are MNHNY and SVGAGI (reference sequence). Trimming removed 2 bases from V and 6 bases from J, with 8 bases in between. As DNA, the CDR3 is TGTGCCAGCAGTTACAAGGAGGCTCAGCCCCAGCATTTT. Protein product: CASSYKEAQPQHF.

Here the CDR3 reads CASSYRSGANVLTF. The CDR3 nucleotides read TGTGCCAGCAGCTACAGGTCTGGGGCCAACGTCCTGACTTTC. The V gene is TRBV21-1, the J gene TRBJ2-6. TRBV21-1 is noted as a pseudogene. The length of the CDR3 is 14 residues.

In its sample, this clonotype was seen a few times. With a much larger clone just one base away, this may be a read error. This sequence joins TRBV5-1 and TRBJ2-7, with D tentatively TRBD1 (6 bases). The CDR3 is 13 residues long. V lost 1 base to trimming and J lost 4 bases, with 9 bases between them. Germline CDR1 and CDR2: SGHRS and YFSETQ. CDR3 nucleotides: TGCGCCAGCAGCTTGAACAGGGAATACGAGCAGTACTTC. Translation gives CASSLNREYEQYF.

The rearrangement joins TRBV5-1 to TRBJ1-2; D may be TRBD1 (6 bases). With 5 bases removed from V and 3 bases from J, the gap between germline ends came to 17 bases. The CDR3 runs 15 residues. The germline gives CDR1 SGHRS, CDR2 YFSETQ. The DNA for the CDR3 is TGCGCCAGCAGTATTGGAGGGGGAAGGGACTATGGCTACACCTTC. Translating it yields CASSIGGGRDYGYTF.

At least ten counts were recorded for this clonotype. J is TRBJ2-3 and V is TRBV5-4; 10 bases agree with TRBD1. The junction had 7 bases not matched to a gene; V was cut back by 2 bases and J by 1 base. The CDR3 consists of 17 residues. From germline, CDR1 is SGHNT and CDR2 YYREEE (reference sequence). The CDR3: CASSFSTGGRGTDTQYF. The CDR3 region has the DNA TGTGCCAGCAGCTTTTCGACAGGGGGCCGGGGCACAGATACGCAGTATTTT. The whole variable domain, filled in from reference TRBV5-4 and TRBJ2-3, reads ETGVTQSPTHLIKTRGQQVTLRCSSQSGHNTVSWYQQALGQGPQFIFQYYREEENGRGNFPPRFSGLQFPNYSSELNVNALELDDSALYLCASSFSTGGRGTDTQYFGPGTRLTVL.

This clonotype was counted ten times or more. V and J are TRBV25-1 and TRBJ2-3, with 9 nucleotides matching TRBD2. V lost 4 bases, J lost 2 bases, and 7 bases stayed unmatched. The germline V gene has CDR1 MGHDK and CDR2 SYGVNS. The CDR3 is 16 residues long. For the CDR3, the DNA is TGTGCCAGCAGTGCCGGACTAGCGATATCCACAGATACGCAGTATTTT. Residues: CASSAGLAISTDTQYF.

This clonotype was counted ten times or more. The rearrangement links TRBV20-1 to TRBJ1-5, with 8 bases lining up with TRBD1. The CDR3 covers 15 residues. Germline lookup yields CDR1 DFQATT and CDR2 SNEGSKA (reference sequence). The V gene end was trimmed by 6 bases and the J gene end by 3 bases; junction bases not matched to a gene: 10. As DNA, the CDR3 is TGCAGTGCCCCAGACAGGGGTTTATCCAATCAGCCCCAGCATTTT. Translated, it gives CSAPDRGLSNQPQHF.

In this sample, this clonotype turned up many times. V is TRBV4-1 and J is TRBJ2-2; no firm D call. V was trimmed by 6 bases and J by 4 bases, leaving 15 bases between them. Germline CDR1 is MGHRA and CDR2 is YSYEKL. The CDR3 totals 15 residues. CDR3 in DNA: TGCGCCAGCAGGGATATTCAGGTGATCACCGGGGAGCTGTTTTTT. This translates into CASRDIQVITGELFF.

Ten or more counts support this clonotype. The chain recombines TRBV10-3 with TRBJ2-7; 11 nucleotides agree with TRBD1. J was trimmed by 0 bases and V by 6 bases; bases with no gene match: 4. The CDR3 totals 15 residues. Germline V CDR1 and CDR2: ENHRY, SYGVKD. In DNA form, the CDR3 reads TGTGCCATCAGATCCGGGACAGGGGGCTCCTACGAGCAGTACTTC. Translated, it gives CAIRSGTGGSYEQYF.

This clonotype was observed many times. The chain uses TRBV20-1 and TRBJ2-3; D remains unclear. This CDR3 comprises 14 residues. Deletions cut 6 bases from V and 3 bases from J, with 16 bases between. CDR1 and CDR2 from the germline V gene are DFQATT and SNEGSKA (reference sequence). The CDR3 coding sequence is TGCAGTGCCCTGGATCTATTGGGGACAGATACGCAGTATTTT. It is translated as CSALDLLGTDTQYF.